A single sample gave rise to the 20 T cell receptor beta chains below, sequenced in a study of cytomegalovirus exposure and HLA in healthy donors. Amplification used 60 Vbeta primers and 13 Jbeta primers. Measured with immunoSEQ multiplex PCR; TCRdb has only the in-frame clones, and not every one. The sample consists of tens of thousands of clones, less than 70% of them appearing once. The sample was PBMCs. Receptor source: a human donor in good health.

The V gene is TRBV6-1, the J gene TRBJ1-5; 7 bases match TRBD1. J was trimmed by 5 bases and V by 3 bases; bases with no gene match: 4. The length of the CDR3 is 14 residues. Germline lookup yields CDR1 MNHNS and CDR2 SASEGT. The CDR3 region has the DNA TGTGCCAGCAGTGAGATAGGGGGCGATCAGCCCCAGCATTTT. It yields the protein CASSEIGGDQPQHF.

The table lists this clone with a few counts. The V gene is TRBV11-3, the J gene TRBJ2-2; TRBD1 matches at 9 bases. Germline loops: CDR1 SGHNT, CDR2 YENEEA. The CDR3 length is 17 residues. The ends lost 5 bases at V and 6 bases at J; junction bases unmatched: 13. CDR3: CASSTKTGGGYSGELFF. CDR3 DNA sequence: TGTGCCAGCAGCACGAAAACAGGGGGCGGTTATTCCGGGGAGCTGTTTTTT.

V is TRBV29-1 and J is TRBJ2-1; 9 bases map to TRBD1. This CDR3 comprises 16 residues. Trimming cost V 3 bases and J 3 bases; bases outside gene matches: 9. Germline loops: CDR1 SQVTM, CDR2 ANQGSEA. In DNA, the CDR3 is TGCAGCGTTGATCGACCGGGACAGGGATACTACAATGAGCAGTTCTTC. Amino acid sequence: CSVDRPGQGYYNEQFF.

The V gene is TRBV11-2, the J gene TRBJ1-2; no clear D gene. CDR1 is SGHAT and CDR2 is FQNNGV in the germline V gene. Deletions cut 5 bases from V and 3 bases from J, with 10 bases between. This CDR3 has 13 residues. The CDR3 DNA reads TGTGCCAGCAGCACGTCTAGATACTATGGCTACACCTTC. This sequence encodes CASSTSRYYGYTF.

CDR3 sequence (DNA): TGCAGCGTTGATCGCCTCCGGGGCAATGAGCAGTTCTTC. Translated, it gives CSVDRLRGNEQFF. The V and J genes are TRBV29-1 and TRBJ2-1; TRBD2 is a possible D gene (5 bases). The germline V gene has CDR1 SQVTM and CDR2 ANQGSEA. Deletions cut 3 bases from V and 6 bases from J, with 12 bases between. The CDR3 has 13 residues.

The chain links TRBV19 to TRBJ1-1; the match to TRBD1 covers 7 bases. CDR3 length: 14 residues. V lost 1 base, J lost 5 bases, and 4 bases stayed unmatched. The germline V gene encodes CDR1 LNHDA and CDR2 SQIVND (reference sequence). The CDR3: CASSIGDRQTEAFF. For the CDR3, the DNA is TGTGCCAGTAGTATAGGGGACAGACAGACTGAAGCTTTCTTT.

The chain is built from TRBV6-1 and TRBJ2-3, with D maybe TRBD1 (6 bases). The CDR3 runs 14 residues. The V gene's germline CDR1 is MNHNS and CDR2 SASEGT. V was pared by 6 bases and J by 1 base, with 11 bases between. The CDR3 protein is CASSRDIGTDTQYF. CDR3 DNA sequence: TGTGCCAGCAGCAGGGACATCGGCACAGATACGCAGTATTTT.

The chain recombines TRBV4-1 with TRBJ2-2; TRBD1 aligns across 10 bases. Germline assignment: CDR1 MGHRA and CDR2 YSYEKL. The CDR3 has 15 amino acids. After removal of 5 bases from V and 5 bases from J, the junction contained 5 bases not matched to a gene. In DNA form, the CDR3 reads TGCGCCAGCAGCGAAGGACAGGGGGGTACCGGGGAGCTGTTTTTT. This codes for CASSEGQGGTGELFF.

There are a few counts of this clone. The chain recombines TRBV11-3 with TRBJ2-5; 10 bases map to TRBD2. Trimming took 1 base from V and 1 from J; bases not matched to a gene: 12. The CDR3 length is 19 residues. Germline V gene lookup returns CDR1 SGHNT and CDR2 YENEEA. The CDR3 region has the DNA TGTGCCAGCAGCTTAGGGACCTTTAGCGGGGGGACGACCCAAGAGACCCAGTACTTC. Residues: CASSLGTFSGGTTQETQYF.

The chain carries TRBV6-6 and TRBJ2-3; 9 bases line up with TRBD2. Trimming cost V 6 bases and J 6 bases; bases outside gene matches: 10. This CDR3 has 15 amino acids. Germline lookup yields CDR1 MNHNY and CDR2 SVGAGI (reference sequence). The CDR3 region has the DNA TGTGCCAGCAGATCCCCGGGACTAGCCTCTGATACGCAGTATTTT. Encoded protein: CASRSPGLASDTQYF.

The chain couples TRBV9 to TRBJ2-3; 11 positions agree with TRBD2. V dropped 4 bases and J dropped 4; count of bases not matched to a gene: 11. Per germline, CDR1 SGDLS and CDR2 YYNGEE. The CDR3 runs 17 residues. CDR3 amino acids: CASSFISGGAGADTQYF. The CDR3 coding sequence is TGTGCCAGCAGCTTTATTAGCGGGGGGGCTGGGGCAGATACGCAGTATTTT. Combining the CDR3 with reference TRBV9 and TRBJ2-3 gives the whole variable domain DSGVTQTPKHLITATGQRVTLRCSPRSGDLSVYWYQQSLDQGLQFLIQYYNGEERAKGNILERFSAQQFPDLHSELNLSSLELGDSALYFCASSFISGGAGADTQYFGPGTRLTVL.

The chain combines TRBV20-1 with TRBJ1-2; the D is unclear. Trimming left V 6 bases short and J 6 bases short, with 8 bases between. Looked up from germline, CDR1 is DFQATT and CDR2 is SNEGSKA (reference sequence). The CDR3 has 10 residues. The CDR3 DNA is TGCAGTGCCACGGAGAATGGCTACACCTTC. Its translation is CSATENGYTF.

The V and J genes are TRBV6-1 and TRBJ2-4; D perhaps matches TRBD2 (6 bases). CDR1 is MNHNS and CDR2 is SASEGT in the germline V gene. With 1 base removed from V and 12 bases from J, the gap between germline ends came to 7 bases. The CDR3 has 11 residues. The CDR3 region has the DNA TGTGCCAGCAGTGAAGTGGGGGGTCAGTACTTC. It yields the protein CASSEVGGQYF.

This clone was seen only a few times. CDR3 nucleotides: TGTGCCAGCAGCGTAGGGCAGGGGGACAGGGCGAACACTGAAGCTTTCTTT. Translated, it gives CASSVGQGDRANTEAFF. J is TRBJ1-1 and V is TRBV9; 9 nucleotides match TRBD1. The CDR3 totals 17 residues. V dropped 0 bases and J dropped 1; count of bases not matched to a gene: 7. The germline CDR1 and CDR2 sequences are SGDLS and YYNGEE.

The chain employs TRBV6-5 and TRBJ2-5; D is perhaps TRBD1 (6 bases). V was clipped by 6 bases and J by 4 bases, with 12 bases between them. CDR1 MNHEY and CDR2 SVGAGI come from the germline V gene. The CDR3 runs to 13 residues. The CDR3 region is CASSPGQSETQYF. The CDR3 coding sequence is TGTGCCAGCAGCCCCGGACAGTCAGAGACCCAGTACTTC.

V is TRBV5-6 and J is TRBJ1-2, with D uncertain. The CDR3 spans 13 residues. Germline-derived CDR1 and CDR2 are SGHDT and YYEEEE. Between the trimmed V and J ends, which lost 4 bases and 3 bases, there was a span of 10 bases. In DNA, the CDR3 is TGTGCCAGCAGCCCTGACAACGACTATGGCTACACCTTC. It is translated as CASSPDNDYGYTF. Based on the CDR3 plus reference TRBV5-6 and TRBJ1-2, the full variable domain is DAGVTQSPTHLIKTRGQQVTLRCSPKSGHDTVSWYQQALGQGPQFIFQYYEEEERQRGNFPDRFSGHQFPNYSSELNVNALLLGDSALYLCASSPDNDYGYTFGSGTRLTVV.

This rearrangement joins TRBV7-9 to TRBJ1-2; perhaps TRBD1 as D (6 bases). The CDR3 has 16 residues. Germline V lookup: CDR1 SEHNR, CDR2 FQNEAQ (reference sequence). The V gene lost 1 base and the J gene lost 0 bases, with 12 bases spanning the gap. The CDR3 DNA reads as TGTGCCAGCAGCTTAGACAGGGCAACACCTAACTATGGCTACACCTTC. It encodes CASSLDRATPNYGYTF.

This sequence joins TRBV27 and TRBJ1-1; 10 bases align to TRBD1. The trim removed 3 bases at V and 6 bases at J, leaving 4 bases unmatched. Per the germline V gene, CDR1 is MNHEY and CDR2 is SMNVEV (reference sequence). The CDR3 sequence is 14 residues long. The CDR3: CASSLDRGTAEAFF. CDR3 in DNA: TGTGCCAGCAGTTTGGACAGGGGGACGGCTGAAGCTTTCTTT.

This clone has a handful of counts. V usage is TRBV19 and J usage is TRBJ1-6; maybe TRBD1 (5 bases). Germline-derived CDR1 and CDR2 are LNHDA and SQIVND (reference sequence). Trimming removed 5 bases from V and 7 bases from J, with 15 bases in between. CDR3 length: 15 residues. The CDR3 region is CASSPQGMLNSPLHF. The CDR3 DNA is TGTGCCAGTAGTCCCCAGGGTATGCTGAATTCACCCCTCCACTTT.

This clone was seen just once. The chain recombines TRBV9 with TRBJ1-5; D uncertain. The CDR3 length is 15 residues. Trimming removed 2 bases from V and 4 bases from J, with 13 bases in between. Germline CDR1 SGDLS, CDR2 YYNGEE. CDR3 nucleotide sequence: TGTGCCAGCAGCGTGAACGTAGGAGTGAATCAGCCCCAGCATTTT. It codes for CASSVNVGVNQPQHF.